Listed below are T cell receptor beta chains from one sample, sequenced in a study of shared T cell receptors in the human thymus. The assay was immunoSEQ multiplex PCR, and TCRdb's table has in-frame clones only and misses some. The data contain 600,000 or so clones, 87% of them seen just once; the ten biggest clones take up 0.0094%. This sample also appeared in a second study, on human thymus T cells.

Sequencing was performed on thymocytes. All receptors come from a boy under three years old with a congenital heart defect. Each CDR3 is given with its conserved first and last residue. A D gene is named only where the DNA matches it firmly. Part of the rows lack a size; the others show once, few, many or a class for expanded clones.

>TRBJ1-1|NA|TRBV25-1|NA
CASRSRTEAFF
TGTGCCAGCAGGTCACGGACTGAAGCTTTCTTT
>TRBJ1-2|TRBD1|TRBV25-1|NA
CASSGRDRFYGYTF
TGTGCCAGCAGTGGAAGGGACAGATTTTATGGCTACACCTTC
>TRBJ2-3|TRBD2|TRBV5-4|NA
CASSLGAGSGRGGSTDTQYF
TGTGCCAGCAGCTTGGGGGCGGGTAGCGGGAGGGGCGGGTCCACAGATACGCAGTATTTT
>TRBJ2-7|NA|TRBV15|NA
CATSSGQGGEQYF
TGTGCCACCAGCAGTGGCCAGGGGGGCGAGCAGTACTTC
>TRBJ2-1|TRBD2|TRBV7-8|NA
CASSSAPGGSYNEQFF
TGTGCCAGCAGCTCCGCCCCGGGGGGGTCCTACAATGAGCAGTTCTTC
>TRBJ1-2|TRBD1|TRBV15|NA
CATSRDQDRGRLINYGYTF
TGTGCCACCAGCAGAGATCAGGACAGGGGGCGCCTTATTAACTATGGCTACACCTTC
>TRBJ2-5|NA|TRBV7-2|NA
CASSQTEGEGNQETQYF
TGTGCCAGCAGCCAAACGGAGGGAGAGGGGAACCAAGAGACCCAGTACTTC
>TRBJ2-5|TRBD1|TRBV5-4|few
CASSGTDRVLEETQYF
TGTGCCAGCAGCGGAACAGACAGGGTTCTGGAAGAGACCCAGTACTTC
>TRBJ2-7|TRBD1|TRBV7-8|NA
CASSLDSRGPHEQYF
TGTGCCAGCAGCTTAGATTCGAGGGGGCCGCACGAGCAGTACTTC
>TRBJ2-1|NA|TRBV10-3|NA
CAISGEDSRPQFF
TGTGCCATCAGTGGGGAGGACTCACGCCCTCAGTTCTTC
>TRBJ1-4|NA|TRBV5-6|NA
CASSRGQGGGEKLFF
TGTGCCAGCAGCCGAGGCCAGGGCGGGGGTGAAAAACTGTTTTTT
>TRBJ2-2|NA|TRBV7-2|NA
CASSWEVSGELFF
TGTGCCAGCAGTTGGGAGGTGTCCGGGGAGCTGTTTTTT
>TRBJ1-1|NA|TRBV6-1|NA
CASIRTDSPSVAFF
TGTGCCAGCATACGGACAGACAGCCCTTCGGTAGCTTTCTTT
>TRBJ1-3|TRBD1|TRBV4-3|few
CASSQGPGQSPPTGNTIYF
TGCGCCAGCAGCCAAGGGCCGGGACAGTCCCCCCCAACTGGAAACACCATATATTTT
>TRBJ1-3|NA|TRBV27|NA
CASSFGRGAGNTIYF
TGTGCCAGCAGTTTCGGCAGGGGAGCTGGAAACACCATATATTTT
>TRBJ1-2|TRBD1|TRBV5-6|NA
CASSLHLRDRRRHYGYTF
TGTGCCAGCAGTCTACATTTAAGGGACAGGCGGCGCCACTATGGCTACACCTTC
>TRBJ2-5|TRBD2|TRBV6-6|NA
CASSSDRLAAGETQYF
TGTGCCAGCAGTTCCGATCGACTAGCGGCTGGGGAGACCCAGTACTTC
>TRBJ1-1|TRBD1|TRBV6-6|NA
CASRDRRGQNTEAFF
TGTGCCAGCAGGGACAGGAGGGGACAGAACACTGAAGCTTTCTTT